This T cell receptor (beta chain) was documented in a study of identical twins. The donors were all healthy and Caucasian. The V gene end was trimmed by 5 bases and the J gene end by 7 bases; junction bases not matched to a gene: 10. The CDR3 covers 15 residues. CDR1 is SEHNR, CDR2 FQNEAQ, per germline (reference sequence). This clonotype was counted many times. In TCRdb, the 5' RACE reads were re-called with MiXCR into one record per CDR3 protein. The sample lists around 690,000 distinct CDR3 sequences, 21% seen once, with 4% to 4.5% in the top ten. The same data also contributed to another study, on T cells expressing NK-cell markers. As that report states: The authors derived TCR beta repertoires from sorted CD3+CD56+NKG2C+, CD3+CD56+NKG2C- and CD3+CD56-NKG2C+ T cells.

This clonotype was obtained from a woman aged 18-30 years in good health. The gene calls are TRBV7-9 and TRBJ2-3; TRBD2 matches at 9 bases. The specimen sequenced was PBMCs. The CDR3 sequence: CASSPGLASANTQYF. For the CDR3, the DNA is TGTGCCAGCAGCCCAGGACTAGCGAGTGCCAATACGCAGTATTTT. The full variable domain, with the rest looked up from reference TRBV7-9 and TRBJ2-3, is DTGVSQNPRHKITKRGQNVTFRCDPISEHNRLYWYRQTLGQGPEFLTYFQNEAQLEKSRLLSDRFSAERPKGSFSTLEIQRTEQGDSAMYLCASSPGLASANTQYFGPGTRLTVL.